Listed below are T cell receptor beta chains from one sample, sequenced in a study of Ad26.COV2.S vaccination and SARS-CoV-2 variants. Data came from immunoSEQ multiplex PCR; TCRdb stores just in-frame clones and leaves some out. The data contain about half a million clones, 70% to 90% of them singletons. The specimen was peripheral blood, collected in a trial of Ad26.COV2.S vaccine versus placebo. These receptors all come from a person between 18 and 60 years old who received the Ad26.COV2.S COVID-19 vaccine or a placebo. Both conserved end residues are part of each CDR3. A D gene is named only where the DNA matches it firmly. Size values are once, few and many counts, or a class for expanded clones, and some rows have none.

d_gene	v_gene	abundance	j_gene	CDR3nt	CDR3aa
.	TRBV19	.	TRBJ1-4	TGTGCCAGTAGTCCTCTAGGTGGAACTAATGAAAAACTGTTTTTT	CASSPLGGTNEKLFF
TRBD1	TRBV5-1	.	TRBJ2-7	TGCGCCAGCAGCGAAAACAGGGGTTCCTTCGACGAGCAGTACTTC	CASSENRGSFDEQYF
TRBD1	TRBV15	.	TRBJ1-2	TGTGCCACCAGCTTCGACAGGGTGGTTAACTATGGCTACACCTTC	CATSFDRVVNYGYTF
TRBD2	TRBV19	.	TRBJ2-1	TGTGCCAGTAGTATCCGGACTAGCGGGAGGGTCGGAATAGGTGAGCAGTTCTTC	CASSIRTSGRVGIGEQFF
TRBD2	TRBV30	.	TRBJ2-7	TGTGCCTGGAGGGCCGGGACTAGCAGCTACGAGCAGTACTTC	CAWRAGTSSYEQYF
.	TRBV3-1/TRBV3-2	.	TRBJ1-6	TGTGCCAGCAGCTCCTCGGGGTTCTATAATTCACCCCTCCACTTT	CASSSSGFYNSPLHF
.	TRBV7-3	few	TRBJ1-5	TGTGCCAGCCCGGGACGGTGCCTCAATCAGCCCCAGCATTTT	CASPGRCLNQPQHF
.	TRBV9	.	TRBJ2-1	TGTGCCAGCAGCGAGTTTTCGTCGGGGGTCAACAATGAGCAGTTCTTC	CASSEFSSGVNNEQFF
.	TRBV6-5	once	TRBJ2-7	TGTGCCAGCAGTTACTTCCAGGGAACAGGCTACGAGCAGTACTTC	CASSYFQGTGYEQYF
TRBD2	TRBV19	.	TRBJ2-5	TGTGCCAGTAGTATTACCGGGACTAGCGGCTACCAAGAGACCCAGTACTTC	CASSITGTSGYQETQYF
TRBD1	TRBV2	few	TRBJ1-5	TGTGCCAGCAAGAGGGGGCGCGAGTCGGGCCATCAGCCCCAGCATTTT	CASKRGRESGHQPQHF
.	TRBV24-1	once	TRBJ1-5	TGTGCCACCAGTGATGTTCATAGCAATCAGCCCCAGCATTTT	CATSDVHSNQPQHF
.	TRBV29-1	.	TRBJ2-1	TGCAGCGTTGTTGTCCGGCTAGCCCCAAATGAGCAGTTCTTC	CSVVVRLAPNEQFF
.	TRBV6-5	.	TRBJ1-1	TGTGCCAGCAGTTACGCCACAGGGAACACTGAAGCTTTCTTT	CASSYATGNTEAFF
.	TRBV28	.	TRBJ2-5	TGTGCCAGCAAACTCACGGACAAGGTAGAGACCCAGTACTTC	CASKLTDKVETQYF
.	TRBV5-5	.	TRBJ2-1	TGTGCCAGCAGCCACTTCGGGGGGCCGGACAATGAGCAGTTCTTC	CASSHFGGPDNEQFF
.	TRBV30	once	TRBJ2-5	TGTGCCTGGAGTATAACGGGACGGTGGACCCAGTACTTC	CAWSITGRWTQYF
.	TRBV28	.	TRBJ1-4	TGTGCCAGCAGTTTAGGTACAGTGGGTGAAAAACTGTTTTTT	CASSLGTVGEKLFF
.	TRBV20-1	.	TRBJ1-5	TGCAGTGCTAGTCCAGGGGAGTATCAGCCCCAGCATTTT	CSASPGEYQPQHF
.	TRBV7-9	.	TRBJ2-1	TGTGCCAGCAGCCCTGCCGGAGTGTCTAGCTGGGGTGAGCAGTTCTTC	CASSPAGVSSWGEQFF
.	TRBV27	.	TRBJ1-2	TGTGCCAGCACGCTGAAACGGGGACCGAACTATGGCTACACCTTC	CASTLKRGPNYGYTF
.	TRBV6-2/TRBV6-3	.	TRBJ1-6	TGTGCCAGCAGTTACTCACGGGTGCATAATTCACCCCTCCACTTT	CASSYSRVHNSPLHF
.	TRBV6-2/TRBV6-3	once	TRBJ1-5	TGTGCCAGCAGCCTGGACAGAAGACCTCAGCCCCAGCATTTT	CASSLDRRPQPQHF
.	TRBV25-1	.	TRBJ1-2	TGTGCCAGCAGTGAATCCTATGGCTACACCTTC	CASSESYGYTF
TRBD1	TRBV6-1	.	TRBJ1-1	TGTGCCAGCAGTGGGCGACAGGGGGTGATGGGGACTGAAGCTTTCTTT	CASSGRQGVMGTEAFF
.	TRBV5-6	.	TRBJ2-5	TGTGCCAGCAGCTTGACAGGAGAAGAGACCCAGTACTTC	CASSLTGEETQYF
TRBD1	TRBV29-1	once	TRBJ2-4	TGCAGCGCCCAGGTAGGGGGCGAAAACATTCAGTACTTC	CSAQVGGENIQYF
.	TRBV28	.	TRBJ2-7	TGTGCCAGCAGCCTACAGGGAGACTACGAGCAGTACTTC	CASSLQGDYEQYF
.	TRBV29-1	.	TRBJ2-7	TGCAGCGTTGAAGATGAGCATTACGAGCAGTACTTC	CSVEDEHYEQYF
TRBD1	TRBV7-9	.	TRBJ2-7	TGTGCCAGCAGCCGGACAGGGGGCTCCTACGAGCAGTACTTC	CASSRTGGSYEQYF
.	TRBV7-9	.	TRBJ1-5	TGTGCCAGCAGCTTAGGTAATCAGCCCCAGCATTTT	CASSLGNQPQHF
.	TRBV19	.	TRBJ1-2	TGTGCCAGTAGTATCCAACCGGGAGCTAACTATGGCTACACCTTC	CASSIQPGANYGYTF
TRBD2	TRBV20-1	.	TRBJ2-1	TGCAGTGCTAGTGAGACTAGCAGTTCCTACAATGAGCAGTTCTTC	CSASETSSSYNEQFF
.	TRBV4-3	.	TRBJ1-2	TGCGCCAGCAGCCAAGCCACAGGCCCTAACTATGGCTACACCTTC	CASSQATGPNYGYTF
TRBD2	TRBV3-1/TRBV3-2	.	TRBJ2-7	TGTGCCAGCAGCCAAGTAGCGGGGCCCTCCTACGAGCAGTACTTC	CASSQVAGPSYEQYF
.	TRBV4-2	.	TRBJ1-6	TGTGCCAGCAGCCATGACGCCGGGACACCGTATAATTCACCCCTCCACTTT	CASSHDAGTPYNSPLHF
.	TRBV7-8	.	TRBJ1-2	TGTGCCAGCAGCACCCGACAGTTCTATGGCTACACCTTC	CASSTRQFYGYTF
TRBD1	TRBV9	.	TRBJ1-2	TGTGCCAGCAGCAAACAAGGGACAGCTCTACCCTATGGCTACACCTTC	CASSKQGTALPYGYTF
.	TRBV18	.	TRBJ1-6	TGTGCCAGCTCACCTCCGGAATATAATTCACCCCTCCACTTT	CASSPPEYNSPLHF
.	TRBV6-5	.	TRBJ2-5	TGTGCCAGCAGTTACATGGTTGGAGAGACCCAGTACTTC	CASSYMVGETQYF
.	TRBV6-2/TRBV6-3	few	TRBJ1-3	TGTGCCAGCAGTTACCCCCTCGCGCATAGCCGAGCCTCTGGAAACACCATATATTTT	CASSYPLAHSRASGNTIYF
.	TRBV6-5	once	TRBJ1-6	TGTGCCAGCAGTTACTCGGGGCAGGGTGCCTCACCCCTCCACTTT	CASSYSGQGASPLHF
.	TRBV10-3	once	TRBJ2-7	TGTGCCATCAGTGCCGGATGGCCAACCTACGAGCAGTACTTC	CAISAGWPTYEQYF
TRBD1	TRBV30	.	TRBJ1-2	TGTGCCTGGACGTGGACAGGGGGCTGGCGCGGCTACACCTTC	CAWTWTGGWRGYTF
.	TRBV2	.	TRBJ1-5	TGTGCCAGCAGCCGCCGGAGCACCAGCAATCAGCCCCAGCATTTT	CASSRRSTSNQPQHF
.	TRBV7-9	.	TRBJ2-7	TGTGCCAGCAGCTCAATACAGGGCTACGAGCAGTACTTC	CASSSIQGYEQYF
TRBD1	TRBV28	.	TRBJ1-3	TGTGCCAGCAGTTTACTGACAGGGCGAAACACCATATATTTT	CASSLLTGRNTIYF